The 14 T cell receptor beta chains reported below all come from one sample, sequenced in a study of CD8+CD57+ T cells in acquired aplastic anemia. The TCR beta profiling, which covered VDJ combination and CDR3 sequence, was carried out using genomic DNA as the template. One entry per CDR3 protein, called by TCRdb with MiXCR from the reads. The table records 200,000 to 300,000 distinct CDR3 sequences, roughly 82% of them present only once. Previously, flow cytometry had revealed CD8+CD57+ cell expansion in the patients chosen for sequencing. Sequenced input: sorted CD4+, CD8+, or CD8+CD57+ T cells (not recorded which) from PBMCs. All receptors come from a human donor with aplastic anemia.

The chain couples TRBV9 to TRBJ1-6; possible D gene TRBD1, 5 bases. The germline V gene has CDR1 SGDLS and CDR2 YYNGEE. There are 16 residues in the CDR3. Trimming removed 7 bases at V and 13 bases at J, with 27 bases between. This CDR3 reads CASGADGAFQYSPLHF. The CDR3 bases are TGTGCCAGCGGAGCAGACGGGGCCTTTCAGTACTCCCCCCTCCACTTT.

The rearrangement links TRBV9 to TRBJ2-5; D call uncertain. Trimming took 4 bases from V and 10 from J, leaving 23 bases between them. Germline V CDR1 and CDR2: SGDLS, YYNGEE. The CDR3 length is 15 residues. The CDR3 nucleotides read TGTGCCAGCAGCTTAGCCAACGCCACAAAAATTCACCAGTACTTC. Translation: CASSLANATKIHQYF.

Turning to this clonotype: One base away lies a much larger clone, so this may be a sequencing read error. The V gene is TRBV7-3, the J gene TRBJ1-5; TRBD1 matches at 7 bases. CDR1 is SGHTA and CDR2 is FQGTGA in the germline V gene. This CDR3 has 14 amino acids. CDR3 in amino acids: CASSLELTGNTEDF. The CDR3 bases are TGTGCCAGCAGCTTAGAGCTGACAGGGAACACTGAAGATTTT.

This clonotype appeared once. The chain joins TRBV9 to TRBJ1-1; D is uncertain. The V and J ends lost 1 base and 1 base respectively, with 8 bases between them. Germline V gives CDR1 SGDLS, CDR2 YYNGEE. The CDR3 sequence is 14 residues long. The CDR3 is CASSVKSGNTEAFF. As DNA, the CDR3 is TGTGCCAGCAGCGTAAAGTCAGGGAACACTGAAGCTTTCTTT.

Written as DNA, the CDR3 is TGTGCCACCAGCAGCGCCCTGGGACAGGGGTTAGATACGCAGTATTTT. It is translated as CATSSALGQGLDTQYF. The V call is TRBV15, the J call TRBJ2-3; TRBD1 aligns across 10 bases. V lost 3 bases, J lost 5 bases, and 8 bases stayed unmatched. The CDR3 consists of 16 residues. Germline V gene sequence: CDR1 LNHNV, CDR2 YYDKDF (reference sequence).

The chain uses TRBV7-8 and TRBJ2-7; D call uncertain. The CDR3 loop spans 15 amino acids. V was shortened by 5 bases and J by 2 bases, with 16 bases between the two germline ends. Germline loops: CDR1 SGHVS, CDR2 FQNEAQ. The CDR3 DNA reads TGTGCCAGCAGCCAGACCGCTGAGGATACCTACGAGCAGTACTTC. Translating it yields CASSQTAEDTYEQYF.

With regard to this clonotype: The conserved closing phenylalanine or tryptophan is absent in this CDR3, likely reflecting a read error. No DNA is shown, since the ends of the CDR3 on it are uncertain; the CDR3 is the one TCRdb lists. The chain employs TRBV2 and TRBJ2-1. Looked up from germline, CDR1 is SNHLY and CDR2 is FYNNEI. Including both end residues, the CDR3 is 16 amino acids long. This chain's CDR3 is CASSLADGYTFGSQSS.

J is TRBJ1-2 and V is TRBV6-5; no clear D gene. CDR3 length: 10 amino acids. Germline assignment: CDR1 MNHEY and CDR2 SVGAGI. Deletions cut 6 bases from V and 6 bases from J, with 5 bases between. This CDR3 reads CASSSDGYTF. CDR3 sequence (DNA): TGTGCCAGCAGCTCTGATGGCTACACCTTC.

The chain carries TRBV19 and TRBJ1-6, with D maybe TRBD1 (5 bases). Germline V gene sequence: CDR1 LNHDA, CDR2 SQIVND (reference sequence). V was shortened by 5 bases and J by 9 bases, with 11 bases between the two germline ends. The length of the CDR3 is 13 residues. The CDR3 is CASSADRGSPLHF. DNA for the CDR3: TGTGCCAGTAGTGCAGACAGAGGTTCACCCCTCCACTTT.

This sequence joins TRBV7-3 and TRBJ1-6; TRBD1 might be the D (5 bases). This CDR3 contains 13 residues. V lost 5 bases, J lost 18 bases, and 20 bases lay in between. The germline V gene encodes CDR1 SGHTA and CDR2 FQGTGA. CDR3 nucleotides: TGTGCCAGCAGCCCCGACAGAGACGGGCCAGCCCACTTT. Residues: CASSPDRDGPAHF.

This rearrangement joins TRBV2 to TRBJ2-2; tentative D call: TRBD1 (6 bases). Trimming cost V 6 bases and J 15 bases, with 29 bases left between them. CDR1 is SNHLY, CDR2 FYNNEI, per germline. The CDR3 has 16 amino acids. This CDR3 reads CASSYRDKQGTGVVFF. For the CDR3, the DNA is TGTGCCAGCAGCTATCGGGACAAGCAAGGGACCGGGGTGGTGTTTTTT. The full variable domain, with the rest looked up from reference TRBV2 and TRBJ2-2, is EPEVTQTPSHQVTQMGQEVILRCVPISNHLYFYWYRQILGQKVEFLVSFYNNEISEKSEIFDDQFSVERPDGSNFTLKIRSTKLEDSAMYFCASSYRDKQGTGVVFFGEGSRLTVL.

As for this clonotype: The junction departs from the called germline gene at one end, perhaps through a read error. The V gene is TRBV9, the J gene TRBJ1-2; D unresolved. The CDR3 length is 13 residues. Germline assignment: CDR1 SGDLS and CDR2 YYNGEE. CDR3 residues: CASSARSDTQYFF. In nucleotides, the CDR3 is TGTGCCAGCAGCGCAAGGTCAGATACGCAGTATTTTTTC.

Remarks on this clonotype: The CDR3 ends on some other residue instead of the conserved phenylalanine or tryptophan, so this is likely a read error. The V and J genes are TRBV7-3 and TRBJ2-4; no reliable D call. The V gene's germline CDR1 is SGHTA and CDR2 FQGTGA. CDR3 length equals 12 residues. CDR3: CASAGPVNNQYC. DNA of the CDR3: TGTGCCAGCGCAGGACCGGTAAACAATCAGTACTGC.

V usage is TRBV7-8 and J usage is TRBJ2-7, with TRBD1 as a possible D gene (7 bases). Trimming left V 3 bases short and J 12 bases short, with 21 bases between. This CDR3 has 14 residues. Germline V lookup: CDR1 SGHVS, CDR2 FQNEAQ. Here the CDR3 DNA reads TGTGCCAGCAGCTTTGATCCAGGCGGGACAGCGCTGTACGTC. This encodes CASSFDPGGTALYV.